This TCR beta chain was sequenced in a study of T cells in Graves' hyperthyroidism and ophthalmopathy. The wider study: Pretreatment peripheral blood was obtained at initial diagnosis.

Germline values: CDR1 MNHNS, CDR2 SASEGT. Trimming removed 1 base from V and 10 bases from J, with 4 bases in between. This CDR3 spans 11 amino acids. Authors of the study amplified TCR beta CDR3 regions from RNA transcripts. The TCR CDR3 first-round RT-PCR relied on the HTBI primer set. TCRdb reprocessed the multiplex PCR reads via MiXCR and lists one record per CDR3 protein. The repertoire has under 350,000 distinct CDR3 sequences, 12% to 15% of them found once; the top ten carry under 8%. Recently diagnosed hyperthyroidism of less than 2 months' duration affected patients aged 18 to 65. This sequence was found in a woman between 40 and 55 years old with Graves' hyperthyroidism. The chain has TRBV6-1 and TRBJ1-4; unclear D gene. Sequenced sample: blood. CDR3 protein: CASSEDGKLFF. CDR3 sequence (DNA): TGTGCCAGCAGTGAAGATGGAAAACTGTTTTTT.